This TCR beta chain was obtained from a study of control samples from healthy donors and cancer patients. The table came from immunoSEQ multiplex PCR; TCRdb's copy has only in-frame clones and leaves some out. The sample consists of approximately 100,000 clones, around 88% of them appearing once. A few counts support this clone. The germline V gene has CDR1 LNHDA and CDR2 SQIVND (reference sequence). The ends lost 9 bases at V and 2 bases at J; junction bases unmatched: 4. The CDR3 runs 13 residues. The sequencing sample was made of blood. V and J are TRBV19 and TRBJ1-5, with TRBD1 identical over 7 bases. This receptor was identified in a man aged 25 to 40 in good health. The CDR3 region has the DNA TGTGCCAGCCGACAGGGCCGCAATCAGCCCCAGCATTTT. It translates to CASRQGRNQPQHF.